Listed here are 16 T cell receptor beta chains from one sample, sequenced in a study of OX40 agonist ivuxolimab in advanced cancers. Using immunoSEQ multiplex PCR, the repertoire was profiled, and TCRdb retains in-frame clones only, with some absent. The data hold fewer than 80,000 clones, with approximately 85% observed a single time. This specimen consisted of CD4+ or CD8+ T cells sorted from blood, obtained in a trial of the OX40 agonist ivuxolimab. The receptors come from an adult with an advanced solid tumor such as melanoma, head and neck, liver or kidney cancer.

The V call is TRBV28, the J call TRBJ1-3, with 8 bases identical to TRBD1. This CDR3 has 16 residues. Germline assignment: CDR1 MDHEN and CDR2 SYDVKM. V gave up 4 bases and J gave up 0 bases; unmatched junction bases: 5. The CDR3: CASSSGQASSGNTIYF. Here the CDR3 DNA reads TGTGCCAGCAGTTCGGGACAGGCGAGCTCTGGAAACACCATATATTTT.

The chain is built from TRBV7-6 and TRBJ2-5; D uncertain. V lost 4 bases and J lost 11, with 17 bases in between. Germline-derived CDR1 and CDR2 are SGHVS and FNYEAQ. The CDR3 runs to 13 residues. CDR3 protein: CASSSGLGNEQYF. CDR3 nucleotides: TGTGCCAGCAGCTCCGGTCTGGGGAATGAGCAGTACTTC. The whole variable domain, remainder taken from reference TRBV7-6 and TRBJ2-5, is GAGVSQSPRYKVTKRGQDVALRCDPISGHVSLYWYRQALGQGPEFLTYFNYEAQQDKSGLPNDRFSAERPEGSISTLTIQRTEQRDSAMYRCASSSGLGNEQYFGPGTRLLVL.

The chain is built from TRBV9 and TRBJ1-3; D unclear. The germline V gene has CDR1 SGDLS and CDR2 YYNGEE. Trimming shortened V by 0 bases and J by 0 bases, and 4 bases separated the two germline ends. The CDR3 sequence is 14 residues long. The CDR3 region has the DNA TGTGCCAGCAGCGTAGGCAGCTCTGGAAACACCATATATTTT. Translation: CASSVGSSGNTIYF.

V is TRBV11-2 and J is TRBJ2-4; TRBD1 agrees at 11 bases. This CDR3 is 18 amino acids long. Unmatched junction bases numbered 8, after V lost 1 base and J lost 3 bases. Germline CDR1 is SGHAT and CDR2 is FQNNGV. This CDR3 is CASSLATSDRGHKNIQYF. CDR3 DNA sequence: TGTGCCAGCAGCTTAGCCACCTCGGACAGGGGGCACAAAAACATTCAGTACTTC.

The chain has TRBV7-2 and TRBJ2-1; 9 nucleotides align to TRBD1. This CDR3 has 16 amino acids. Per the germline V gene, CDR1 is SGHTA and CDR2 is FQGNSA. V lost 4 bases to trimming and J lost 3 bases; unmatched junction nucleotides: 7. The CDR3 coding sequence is TGTGCCAGCAGCTCTCCCGGACAGGGGAGCTACAATGAGCAGTTCTTC. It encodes CASSSPGQGSYNEQFF.

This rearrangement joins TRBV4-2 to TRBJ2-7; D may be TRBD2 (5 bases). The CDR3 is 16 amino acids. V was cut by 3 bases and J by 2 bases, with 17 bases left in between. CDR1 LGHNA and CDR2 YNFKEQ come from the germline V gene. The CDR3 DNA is TGTGCCAGCAGCCACTTAGGTGGAGCGGATCCCTACGAGCAGTACTTC. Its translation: CASSHLGGADPYEQYF.

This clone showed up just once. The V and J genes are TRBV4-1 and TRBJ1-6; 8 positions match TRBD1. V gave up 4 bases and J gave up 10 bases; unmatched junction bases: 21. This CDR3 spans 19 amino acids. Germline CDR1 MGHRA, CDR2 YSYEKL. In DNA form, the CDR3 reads TGCGCCAGCAGCCGGAAAGAGAACACGGGCGCAGGGGGCCAATCACCCCTCCACTTT. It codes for CASSRKENTGAGGQSPLHF.

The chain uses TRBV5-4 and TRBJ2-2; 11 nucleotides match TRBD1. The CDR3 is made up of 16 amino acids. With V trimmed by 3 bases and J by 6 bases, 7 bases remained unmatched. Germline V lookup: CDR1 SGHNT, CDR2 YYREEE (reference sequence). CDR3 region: CASSWPGTGGPGELFF. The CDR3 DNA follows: TGTGCCAGCAGCTGGCCCGGGACAGGGGGGCCCGGGGAGCTGTTTTTT. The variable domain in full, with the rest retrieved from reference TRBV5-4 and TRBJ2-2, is ETGVTQSPTHLIKTRGQQVTLRCSSQSGHNTVSWYQQALGQGPQFIFQYYREEENGRGNFPPRFSGLQFPNYSSELNVNALELDDSALYLCASSWPGTGGPGELFFGEGSRLTVL.

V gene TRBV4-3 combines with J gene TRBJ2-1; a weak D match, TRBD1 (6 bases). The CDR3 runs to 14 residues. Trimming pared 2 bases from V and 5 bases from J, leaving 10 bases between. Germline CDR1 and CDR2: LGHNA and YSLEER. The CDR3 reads CASSQLYRDNEQFF. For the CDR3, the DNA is TGCGCCAGCAGCCAACTTTACAGGGACAATGAGCAGTTCTTC.

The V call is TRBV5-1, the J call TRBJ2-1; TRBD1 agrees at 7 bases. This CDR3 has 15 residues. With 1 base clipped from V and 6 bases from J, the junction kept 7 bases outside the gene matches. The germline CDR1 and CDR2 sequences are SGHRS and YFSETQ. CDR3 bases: TGCGCCAGCAGCTTGTCGACAGGGTACGCCAATGAGCAGTTCTTC. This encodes CASSLSTGYANEQFF.

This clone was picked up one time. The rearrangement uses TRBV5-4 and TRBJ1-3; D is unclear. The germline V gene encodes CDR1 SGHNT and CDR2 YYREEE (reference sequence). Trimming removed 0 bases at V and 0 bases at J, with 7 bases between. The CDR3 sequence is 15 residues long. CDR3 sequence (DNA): TGTGCCAGCAGCTTGGCCGCAAGCTCTGGAAACACCATATATTTT. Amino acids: CASSLAASSGNTIYF.

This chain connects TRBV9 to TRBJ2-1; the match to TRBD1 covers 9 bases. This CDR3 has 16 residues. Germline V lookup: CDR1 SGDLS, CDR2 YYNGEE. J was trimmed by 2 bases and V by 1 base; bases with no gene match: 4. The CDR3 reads CASSVTGQGTYNEQFF. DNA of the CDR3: TGTGCCAGCAGCGTAACGGGACAGGGTACCTACAATGAGCAGTTCTTC. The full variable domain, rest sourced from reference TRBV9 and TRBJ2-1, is DSGVTQTPKHLITATGQRVTLRCSPRSGDLSVYWYQQSLDQGLQFLIQYYNGEERAKGNILERFSAQQFPDLHSELNLSSLELGDSALYFCASSVTGQGTYNEQFFGPGTRLTVL.

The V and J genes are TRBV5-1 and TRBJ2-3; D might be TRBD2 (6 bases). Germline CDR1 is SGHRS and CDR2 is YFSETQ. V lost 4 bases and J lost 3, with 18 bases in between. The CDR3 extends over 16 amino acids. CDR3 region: CASSPRLAGPTDTQYF. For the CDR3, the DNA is TGCGCCAGCAGCCCCAGGTTGGCGGGACCAACAGATACGCAGTATTTT.

In DNA form, the CDR3 reads TGCAGCGTTGCGACTAGCGGAGGCTCCTACGAGCAGTACTTC. This encodes CSVATSGGSYEQYF. This chain connects TRBV29-1 to TRBJ2-7, with 9 bases that match TRBD2. V lost 4 bases and J lost 0; bases outside the gene matches: 4. The germline gives CDR1 SQVTM, CDR2 ANQGSEA. There are 14 residues in the CDR3.

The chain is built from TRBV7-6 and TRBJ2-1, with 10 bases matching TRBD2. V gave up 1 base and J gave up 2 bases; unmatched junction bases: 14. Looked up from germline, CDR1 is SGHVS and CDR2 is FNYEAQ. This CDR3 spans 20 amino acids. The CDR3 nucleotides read TGTGCCAGCAGCTTAGGGGGGTCTAGCGGGAGAGTGGGGCCCTACAATGAGCAGTTCTTC. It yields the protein CASSLGGSSGRVGPYNEQFF.

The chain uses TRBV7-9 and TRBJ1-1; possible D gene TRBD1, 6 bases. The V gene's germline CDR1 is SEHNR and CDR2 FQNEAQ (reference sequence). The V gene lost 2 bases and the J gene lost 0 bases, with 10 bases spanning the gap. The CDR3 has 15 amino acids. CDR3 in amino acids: CASSLTGIMNTEAFF. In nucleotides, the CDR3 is TGTGCCAGCAGCTTAACAGGGATCATGAACACTGAAGCTTTCTTT.